The entry below gives a single T cell receptor (beta chain) sequence along with its context. Its antigen is unidentified. The junction had 14 bases not matched to a gene; V was cut back by 4 bases and J by 5 bases. Germline V gives CDR1 SGHRS, CDR2 YFSETQ. The CDR3 runs 16 residues. This record comes from a study of cytomegalovirus exposure and HLA in healthy donors. Study outcomes and limitations: Productive rates of about 87% or about 30% were seen for most TCR beta V segments in an earlier analysis. A link between a missense DCLRE1C variant and TCR beta V- and J-gene trimming emerged from a later analysis.

Use of 60 Vbeta and 13 Jbeta primers characterized the PCR. Data came from immunoSEQ multiplex PCR; TCRdb stores just in-frame clones and leaves some out. The table shows some 180,000 clones, with over 70% occurring only once. V and J are TRBV5-1 and TRBJ2-5; 7 bases map to TRBD1. The clonotype was recovered from a man in his forties in good health and CMV-seropositive. The specimen was PBMCs. In nucleotides, the CDR3 is TGCGCCAGCAGCCGAGACGGACAGGTCCCTGCGGAGACCCAGTACTTC. It is translated as CASSRDGQVPAETQYF.